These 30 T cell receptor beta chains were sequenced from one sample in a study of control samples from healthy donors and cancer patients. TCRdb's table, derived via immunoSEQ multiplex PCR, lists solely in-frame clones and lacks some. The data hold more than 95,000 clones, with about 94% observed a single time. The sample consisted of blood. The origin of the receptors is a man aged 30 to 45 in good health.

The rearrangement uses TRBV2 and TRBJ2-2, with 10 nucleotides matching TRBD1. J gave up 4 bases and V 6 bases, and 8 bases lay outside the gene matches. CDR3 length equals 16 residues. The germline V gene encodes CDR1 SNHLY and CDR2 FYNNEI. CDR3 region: CASRRDGTGATGELFF. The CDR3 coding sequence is TGTGCCAGCAGAAGGGATGGGACAGGGGCCACCGGGGAGCTGTTTTTT.

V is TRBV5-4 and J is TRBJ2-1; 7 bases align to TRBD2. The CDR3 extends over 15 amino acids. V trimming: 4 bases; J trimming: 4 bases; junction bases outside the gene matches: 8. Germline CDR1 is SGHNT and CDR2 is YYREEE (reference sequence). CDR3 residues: CASSAAGERYNEQFF. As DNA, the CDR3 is TGTGCCAGCAGCGCCGCGGGGGAACGGTACAATGAGCAGTTCTTC.

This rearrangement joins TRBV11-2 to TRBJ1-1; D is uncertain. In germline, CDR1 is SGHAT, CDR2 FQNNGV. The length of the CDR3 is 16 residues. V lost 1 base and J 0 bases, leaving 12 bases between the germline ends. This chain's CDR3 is CASSLGISGMNTEAFF. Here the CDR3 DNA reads TGTGCCAGCAGCTTAGGAATTTCGGGGATGAACACTGAAGCTTTCTTT. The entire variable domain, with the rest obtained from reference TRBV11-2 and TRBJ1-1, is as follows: EAGVAQSPRYKIIEKRQSVAFWCNPISGHATLYWYQQILGQGPKLLIQFQNNGVVDDSQLPKDRFSAERLKGVDSTLKIQPAKLEDSAVYLCASSLGISGMNTEAFFGQGTRLTVV.

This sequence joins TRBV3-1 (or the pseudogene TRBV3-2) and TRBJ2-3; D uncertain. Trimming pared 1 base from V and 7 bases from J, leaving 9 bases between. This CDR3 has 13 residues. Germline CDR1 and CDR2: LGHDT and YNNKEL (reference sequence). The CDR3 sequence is CASSQGTVNTQYF. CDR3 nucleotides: TGTGCCAGCAGCCAAGGTACCGTCAATACGCAGTATTTT.

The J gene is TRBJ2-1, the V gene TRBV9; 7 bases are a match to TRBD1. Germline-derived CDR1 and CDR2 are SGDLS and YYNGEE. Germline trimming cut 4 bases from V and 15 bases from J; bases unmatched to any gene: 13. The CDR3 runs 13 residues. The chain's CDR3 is CASSLRLEGARFF. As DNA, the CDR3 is TGTGCCAGCAGCCTAAGGCTTGAGGGGGCCCGGTTCTTC.

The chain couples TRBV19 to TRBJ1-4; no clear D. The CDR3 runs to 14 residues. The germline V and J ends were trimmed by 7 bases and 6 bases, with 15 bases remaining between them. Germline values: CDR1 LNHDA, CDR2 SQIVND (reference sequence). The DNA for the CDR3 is TGTGCCAGTAATGGTGGAGGAGGAGATGAAAAACTGTTTTTT. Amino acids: CASNGGGGDEKLFF.

CDR3 DNA: TGTGCCAGCAGCTTAGAATTGGGTGGCTACACCTTC. It yields the protein CASSLELGGYTF. This rearrangement joins TRBV7-2 to TRBJ1-2, with D hard to call. Trimming stripped 1 base from V and 7 bases from J, with 7 bases between. Germline assignment: CDR1 SGHTA and CDR2 FQGNSA. CDR3 length: 12 residues.

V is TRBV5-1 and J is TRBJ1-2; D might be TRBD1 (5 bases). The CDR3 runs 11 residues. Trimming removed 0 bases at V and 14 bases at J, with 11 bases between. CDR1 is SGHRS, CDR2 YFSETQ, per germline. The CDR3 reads CASSLGGVKTF. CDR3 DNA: TGCGCCAGCAGCTTGGGAGGGGTAAAAACCTTC.

The CDR3 bases are TGTGCCAGCAGTGGATTCGGGGGGCGACAAGTTCAGCCCCAGCATTTT. Protein: CASSGFGGRQVQPQHF. The chain uses TRBV6-1 and TRBJ1-5, with D tentatively TRBD1 (6 bases). Per the germline V gene, CDR1 is MNHNS and CDR2 is SASEGT. With 4 bases removed from V and 6 bases from J, the gap between germline ends came to 19 bases. The CDR3 covers 16 residues.

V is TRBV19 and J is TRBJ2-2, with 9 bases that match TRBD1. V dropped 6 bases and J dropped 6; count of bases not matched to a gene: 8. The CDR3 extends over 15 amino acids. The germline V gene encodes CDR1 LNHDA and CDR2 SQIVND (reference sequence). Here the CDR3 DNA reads TGTGCCAGTAGCGGGACAGGGAGAGGGGCCGGGGAGCTGTTTTTT. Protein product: CASSGTGRGAGELFF.

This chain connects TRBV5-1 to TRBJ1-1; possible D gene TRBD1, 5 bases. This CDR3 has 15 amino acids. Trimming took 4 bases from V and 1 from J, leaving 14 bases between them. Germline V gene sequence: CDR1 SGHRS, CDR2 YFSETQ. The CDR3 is CASSPARVANTEAFF. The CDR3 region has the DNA TGCGCCAGCAGCCCCGCCAGGGTGGCGAACACTGAAGCTTTCTTT.

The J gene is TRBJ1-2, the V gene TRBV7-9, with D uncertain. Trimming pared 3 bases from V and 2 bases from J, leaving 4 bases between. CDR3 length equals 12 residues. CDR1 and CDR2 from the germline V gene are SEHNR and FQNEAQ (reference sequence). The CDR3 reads CASSFDNYGYTF. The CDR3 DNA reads TGTGCCAGCAGCTTCGACAACTATGGCTACACCTTC.

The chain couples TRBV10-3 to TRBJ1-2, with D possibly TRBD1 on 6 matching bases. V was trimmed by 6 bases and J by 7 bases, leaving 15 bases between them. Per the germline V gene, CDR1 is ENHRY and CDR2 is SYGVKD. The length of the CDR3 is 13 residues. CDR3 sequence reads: CAISERGRGGYTF. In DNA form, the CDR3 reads TGTGCCATCAGCGAGAGGGGGAGAGGTGGCTACACCTTC.

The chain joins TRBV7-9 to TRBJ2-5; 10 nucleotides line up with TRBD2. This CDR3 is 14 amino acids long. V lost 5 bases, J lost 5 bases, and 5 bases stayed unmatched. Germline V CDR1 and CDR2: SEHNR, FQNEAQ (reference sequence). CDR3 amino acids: CASSPSGGVETQYF. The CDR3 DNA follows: TGTGCCAGCAGCCCGAGCGGGGGGGTGGAGACCCAGTACTTC.

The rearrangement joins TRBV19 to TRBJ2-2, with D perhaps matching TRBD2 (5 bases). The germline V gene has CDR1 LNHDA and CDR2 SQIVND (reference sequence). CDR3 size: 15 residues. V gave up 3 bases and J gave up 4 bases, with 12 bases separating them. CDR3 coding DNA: TGTGCCAGTAGTATCAGAAAAGAGGGCACCGGGGAGCTGTTTTTT. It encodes CASSIRKEGTGELFF.

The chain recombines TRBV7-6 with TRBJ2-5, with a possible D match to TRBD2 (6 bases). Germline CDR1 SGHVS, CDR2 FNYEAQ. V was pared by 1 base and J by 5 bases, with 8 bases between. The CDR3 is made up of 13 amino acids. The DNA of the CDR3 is TGTGCCAGCAGCTTAGATGGGGGGGAGACCCAGTACTTC. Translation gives CASSLDGGETQYF.

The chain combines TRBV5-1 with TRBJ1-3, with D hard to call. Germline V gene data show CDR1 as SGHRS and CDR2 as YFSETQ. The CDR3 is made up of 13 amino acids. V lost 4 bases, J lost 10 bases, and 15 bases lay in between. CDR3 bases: TGCGCCAGCAGCCCCGAAGAGGGCCGAACCATATATTTT. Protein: CASSPEEGRTIYF.

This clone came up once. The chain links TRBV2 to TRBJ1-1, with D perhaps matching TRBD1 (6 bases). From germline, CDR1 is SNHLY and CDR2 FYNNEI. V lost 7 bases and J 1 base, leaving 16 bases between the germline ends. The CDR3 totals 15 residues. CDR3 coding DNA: TGTGCCAGCAAACGGGGGGGCGCGGGGAACACTGAAGCTTTCTTT. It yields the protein CASKRGGAGNTEAFF.

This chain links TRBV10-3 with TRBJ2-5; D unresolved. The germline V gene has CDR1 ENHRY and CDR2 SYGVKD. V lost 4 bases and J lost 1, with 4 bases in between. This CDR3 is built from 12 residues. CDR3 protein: CAISGTQETQYF. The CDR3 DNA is TGTGCCATCAGTGGGACCCAAGAGACCCAGTACTTC.

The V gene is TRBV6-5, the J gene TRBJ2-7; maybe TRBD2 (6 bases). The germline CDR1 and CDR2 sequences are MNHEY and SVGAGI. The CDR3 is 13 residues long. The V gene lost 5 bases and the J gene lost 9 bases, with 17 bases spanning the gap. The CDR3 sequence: CASSPGTFDGQYF. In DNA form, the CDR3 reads TGTGCCAGCAGTCCCGGGACTTTCGACGGGCAGTACTTC.

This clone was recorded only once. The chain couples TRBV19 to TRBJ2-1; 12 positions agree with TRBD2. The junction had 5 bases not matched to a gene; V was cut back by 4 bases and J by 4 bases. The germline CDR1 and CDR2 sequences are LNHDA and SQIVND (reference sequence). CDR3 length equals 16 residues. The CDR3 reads CASSTLTSGGYNEQFF. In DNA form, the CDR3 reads TGTGCCAGTAGTACCCTGACTAGCGGGGGTTACAATGAGCAGTTCTTC.

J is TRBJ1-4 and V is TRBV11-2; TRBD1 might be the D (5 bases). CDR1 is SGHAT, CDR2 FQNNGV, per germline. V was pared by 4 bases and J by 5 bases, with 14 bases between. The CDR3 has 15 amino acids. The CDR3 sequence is CASSSGTVGNEKLFF. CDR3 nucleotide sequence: TGTGCCAGCAGCTCCGGGACGGTGGGAAATGAAAAACTGTTTTTT.

The CDR3 here is CASSVGGTSGNTIYF. The CDR3 DNA follows: TGTGCCAGCAGCGTAGGGGGGACCTCTGGAAACACCATATATTTT. The genes are TRBV9 and TRBJ1-3, with a weak D call TRBD1 (5 bases). Between the trimmed V and J ends, which lost 0 bases and 0 bases, there was a span of 7 bases. The CDR3 spans 15 residues. The germline V gene encodes CDR1 SGDLS and CDR2 YYNGEE.

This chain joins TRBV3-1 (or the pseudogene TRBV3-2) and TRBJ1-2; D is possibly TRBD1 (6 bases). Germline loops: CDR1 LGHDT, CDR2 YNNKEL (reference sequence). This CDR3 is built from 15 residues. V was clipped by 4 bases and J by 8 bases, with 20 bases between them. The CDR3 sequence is CASSPSTGRTEGYTF. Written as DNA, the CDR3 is TGTGCCAGCAGCCCCTCAACAGGGAGGACGGAGGGCTACACCTTC.

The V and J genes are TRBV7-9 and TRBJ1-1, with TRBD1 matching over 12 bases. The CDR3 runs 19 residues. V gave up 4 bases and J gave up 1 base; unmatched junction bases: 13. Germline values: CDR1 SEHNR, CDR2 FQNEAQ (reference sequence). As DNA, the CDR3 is TGTGCCAGCAGCTCCCGGAGAGGGACAGGGGGCTTTGGGAACACTGAAGCTTTCTTT. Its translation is CASSSRRGTGGFGNTEAFF.

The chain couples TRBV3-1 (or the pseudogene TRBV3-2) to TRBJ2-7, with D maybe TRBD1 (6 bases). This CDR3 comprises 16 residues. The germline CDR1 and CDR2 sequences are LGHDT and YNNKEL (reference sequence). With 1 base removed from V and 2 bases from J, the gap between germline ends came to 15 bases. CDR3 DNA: TGTGCCAGCAGCCAAGGGACAGATCTCCAAACCTACGAGCAGTACTTC. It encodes CASSQGTDLQTYEQYF.

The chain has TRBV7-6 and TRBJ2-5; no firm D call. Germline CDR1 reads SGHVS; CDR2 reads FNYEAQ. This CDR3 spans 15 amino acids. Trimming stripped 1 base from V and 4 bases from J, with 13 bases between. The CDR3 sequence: CASSLERPVGETQYF. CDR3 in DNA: TGTGCCAGCAGCTTAGAAAGACCCGTTGGAGAGACCCAGTACTTC.

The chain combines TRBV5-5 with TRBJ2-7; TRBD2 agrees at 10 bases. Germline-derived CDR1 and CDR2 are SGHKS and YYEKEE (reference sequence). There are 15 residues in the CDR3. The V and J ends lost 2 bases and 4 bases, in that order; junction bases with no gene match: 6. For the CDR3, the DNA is TGTGCCAGCAGCTTTACTAGCGGGGTCCAATACGAGCAGTACTTC. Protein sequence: CASSFTSGVQYEQYF.

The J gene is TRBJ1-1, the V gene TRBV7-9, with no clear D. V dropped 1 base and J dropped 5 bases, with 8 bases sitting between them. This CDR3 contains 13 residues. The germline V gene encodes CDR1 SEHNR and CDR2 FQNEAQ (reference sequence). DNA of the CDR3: TGTGCCAGCAGCTTAGGTGGGAAAACTGAAGCTTTCTTT. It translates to CASSLGGKTEAFF.

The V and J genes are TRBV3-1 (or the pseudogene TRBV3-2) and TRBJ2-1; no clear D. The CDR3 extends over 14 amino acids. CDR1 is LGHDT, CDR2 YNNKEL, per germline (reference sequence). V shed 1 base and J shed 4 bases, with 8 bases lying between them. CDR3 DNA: TGTGCCAGCAGCCAAGCCGAGGTTTACAATGAGCAGTTCTTC. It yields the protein CASSQAEVYNEQFF.